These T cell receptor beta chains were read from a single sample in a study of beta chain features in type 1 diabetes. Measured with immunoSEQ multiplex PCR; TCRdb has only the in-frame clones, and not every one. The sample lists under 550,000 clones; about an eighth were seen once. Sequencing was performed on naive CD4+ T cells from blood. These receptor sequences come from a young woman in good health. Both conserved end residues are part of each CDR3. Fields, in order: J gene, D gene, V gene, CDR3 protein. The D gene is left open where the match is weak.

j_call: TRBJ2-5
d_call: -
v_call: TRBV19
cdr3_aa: CASSIGGGSGYYQYF

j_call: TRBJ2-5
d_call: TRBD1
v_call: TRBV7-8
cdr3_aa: CASSSDRVPETQYF

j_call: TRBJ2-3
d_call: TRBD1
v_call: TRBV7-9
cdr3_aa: CASSLWAGTGDTQYF

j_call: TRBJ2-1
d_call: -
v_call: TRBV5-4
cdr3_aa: CASSSPEGTEQFF

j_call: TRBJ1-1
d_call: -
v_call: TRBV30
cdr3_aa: CAWTQSGVTEAFF

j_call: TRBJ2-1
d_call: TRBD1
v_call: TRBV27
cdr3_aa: CASSPRQGQNEQFF

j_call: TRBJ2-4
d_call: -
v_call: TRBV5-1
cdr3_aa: CASSLADRGSKNIQYF

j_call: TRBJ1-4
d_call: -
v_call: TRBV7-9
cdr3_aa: CASSGLEGLWEKLFF

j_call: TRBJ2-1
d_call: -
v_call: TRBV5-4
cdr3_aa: CASSLRQPNEQFF

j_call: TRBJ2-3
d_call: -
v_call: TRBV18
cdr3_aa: CASSPGRADTQYF

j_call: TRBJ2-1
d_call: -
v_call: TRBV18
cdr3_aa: CASSPQGGLPHEQFF

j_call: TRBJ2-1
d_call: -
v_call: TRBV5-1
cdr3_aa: CATKNEQFF

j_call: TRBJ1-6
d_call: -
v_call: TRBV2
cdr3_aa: CASRVQGVPNSPLHF

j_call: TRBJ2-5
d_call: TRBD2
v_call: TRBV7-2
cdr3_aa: CASSRLGGGETQYF

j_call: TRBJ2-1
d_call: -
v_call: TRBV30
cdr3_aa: CAWSVDPGGKKVFF

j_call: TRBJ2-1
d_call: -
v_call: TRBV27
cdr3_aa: CASSVLATARLNNEQFF

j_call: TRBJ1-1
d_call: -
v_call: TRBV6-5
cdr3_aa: CASSLTNTEAFF

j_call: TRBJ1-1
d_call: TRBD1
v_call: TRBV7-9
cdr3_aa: CASSSWTGEAFF

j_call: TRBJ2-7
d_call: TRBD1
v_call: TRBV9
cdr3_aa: CASSVGLRQGVTYEQYF

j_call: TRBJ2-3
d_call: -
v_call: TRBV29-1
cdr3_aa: CSAPGVGTDTQYF

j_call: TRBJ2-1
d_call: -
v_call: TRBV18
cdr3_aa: CASSPQRGEDNEQFF

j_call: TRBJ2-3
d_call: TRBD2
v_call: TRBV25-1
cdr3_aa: CASRGGLAGRTDTQYF

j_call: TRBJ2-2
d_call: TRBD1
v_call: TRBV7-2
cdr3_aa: CASSLTLQGAGELFF

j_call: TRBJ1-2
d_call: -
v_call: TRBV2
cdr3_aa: CASSEGLANYGYTF

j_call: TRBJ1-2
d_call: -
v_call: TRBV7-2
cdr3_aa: CASSRREGHYGYTF

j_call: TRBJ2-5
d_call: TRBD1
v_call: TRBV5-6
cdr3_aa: CASSYYRGLQETQYF

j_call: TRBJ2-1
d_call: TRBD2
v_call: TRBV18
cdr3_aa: CASSPPGGAGNEQFF

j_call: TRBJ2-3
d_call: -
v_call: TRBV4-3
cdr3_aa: CASSPGWGLSTDTQYF

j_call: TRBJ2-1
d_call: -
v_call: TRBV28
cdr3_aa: CASSLTGTVNNEQFF

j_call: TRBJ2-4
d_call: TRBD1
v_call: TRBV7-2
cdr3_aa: CASSPARTGLSKNIQYF

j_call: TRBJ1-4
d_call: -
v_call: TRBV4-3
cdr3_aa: CASSQGGEVRKLFF

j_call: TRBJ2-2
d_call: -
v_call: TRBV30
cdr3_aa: CAWSLGQNTGELFF

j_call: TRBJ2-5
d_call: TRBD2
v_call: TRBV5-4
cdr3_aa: CASSPGTSGNFQETQYF

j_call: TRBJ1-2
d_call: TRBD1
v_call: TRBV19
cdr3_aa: CASTRTGYGYTF

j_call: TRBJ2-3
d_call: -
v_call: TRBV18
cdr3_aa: CASSPGTYTDTQYF

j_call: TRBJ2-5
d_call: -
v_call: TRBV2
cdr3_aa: CASSERETQYF

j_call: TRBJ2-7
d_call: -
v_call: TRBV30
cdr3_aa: CAWSEVGVEQYF

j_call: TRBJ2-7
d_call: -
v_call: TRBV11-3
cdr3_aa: CASSYPSKGPSYEQYF

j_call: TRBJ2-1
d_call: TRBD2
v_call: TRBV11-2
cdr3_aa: CASSLAGGNNEQFF

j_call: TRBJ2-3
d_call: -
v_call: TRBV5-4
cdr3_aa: CASSPEGGLTDTQYF

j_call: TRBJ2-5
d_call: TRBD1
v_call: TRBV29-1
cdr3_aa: CSVGLGQRLGTQYF

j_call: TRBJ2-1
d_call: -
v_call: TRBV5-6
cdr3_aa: CASSREVGPSLF

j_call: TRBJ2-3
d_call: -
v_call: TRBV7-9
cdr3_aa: CASSFLADTQYF

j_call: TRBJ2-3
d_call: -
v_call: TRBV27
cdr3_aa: CASSFLSTDTQYF

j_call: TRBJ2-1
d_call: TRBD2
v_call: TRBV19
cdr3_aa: CASSRGGLYNEQFF

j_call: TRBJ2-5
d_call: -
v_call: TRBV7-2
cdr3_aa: CASSFSRETQYF

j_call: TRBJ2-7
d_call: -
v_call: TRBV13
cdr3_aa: CASSLVIGGENFYEQYF

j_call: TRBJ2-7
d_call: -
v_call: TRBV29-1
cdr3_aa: CSAIGNRYEQYF

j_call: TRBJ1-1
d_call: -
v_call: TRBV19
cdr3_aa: CASSITRNTEAFF

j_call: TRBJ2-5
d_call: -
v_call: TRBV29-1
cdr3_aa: CSVDIGWIGRAETQYF

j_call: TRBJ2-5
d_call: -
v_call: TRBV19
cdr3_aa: CASSNRDSQETQYF

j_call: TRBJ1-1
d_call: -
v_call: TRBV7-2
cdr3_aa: CASSTRRRTEAFF

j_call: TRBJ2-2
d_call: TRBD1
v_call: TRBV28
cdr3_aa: CASSLLFLGQGGTGELFF